This T cell receptor (beta chain) was recovered during a study of cytomegalovirus exposure and HLA in healthy donors. Researchers ran the PCR with 60 Vbeta and 13 Jbeta primers. The method was immunoSEQ multiplex PCR; TCRdb's version includes in-frame clones alone and lacks a portion of them. The table for this sample gives roughly 120,000 clones. From germline, CDR1 is SGHRS and CDR2 YFSETQ. The CDR3 length is 18 residues. V lost 2 bases to trimming and J lost 4 bases; unmatched junction nucleotides: 15. The sequenced sample was PBMCs. This sequence joins TRBV5-1 and TRBJ1-3; 7 positions match TRBD1. The receptor's source is a man aged 18-30 years in good health and CMV-seronegative. This CDR3 is CASSFDDREVRPGNTIYF. CDR3 coding DNA: TGCGCCAGCAGCTTCGACGACAGGGAAGTCCGTCCGGGAAACACCATATATTTT.